The text below deals with one TCR beta chain. Its antigen is not known. This record comes from a study of T cell repertoires in cytomegalovirus infection. Study-wide findings and caveats: Accumulated public TCR beta family frequency recognized individuals carrying CMV together with the relevant HLA.

TCRdb recomputed calls from the reads with MiXCR, one row per CDR3 protein. Of 550,000 to 850,000 distinct CDR3 sequences listed, approximately 33% are singletons. This CDR3 has 14 residues. The V end was cut by 6 bases, the J end by 0 bases, with 11 bases between. Germline V gene sequence: CDR1 SNHLY, CDR2 FYNNEI. J is TRBJ1-2 and V is TRBV2; no firm D call. Sequences were derived from cultured PBMCs, sampled from culture after CMV antigen stimulation. This TCR was recovered from a human donor in good health (CMV status not recorded). Some clones in this sample may be carry-over from other donors' samples. CDR3 sequence (DNA): TGTGCCAGCAGAGGGCGGCTGACTAACTATGGCTACACCTTC. Encoded protein: CASRGRLTNYGYTF.